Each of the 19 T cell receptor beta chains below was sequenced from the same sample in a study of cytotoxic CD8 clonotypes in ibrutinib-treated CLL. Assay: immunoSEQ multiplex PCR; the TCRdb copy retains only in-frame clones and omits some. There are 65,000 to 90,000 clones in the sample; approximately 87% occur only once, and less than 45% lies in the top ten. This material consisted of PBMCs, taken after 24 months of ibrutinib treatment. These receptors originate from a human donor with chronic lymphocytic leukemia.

CDR3 sequence reads: CASGSLQFSYEQYF. Written as DNA, the CDR3 is TGTGCCAGTGGGTCCCTGCAGTTTTCCTACGAGCAGTACTTC. The rearrangement links TRBV28 to TRBJ2-7; D remains ambiguous. CDR1 is MDHEN, CDR2 SYDVKM, per germline. The CDR3 length is 14 residues. Trimming removed 9 bases at V and 1 base at J, with 16 bases between.

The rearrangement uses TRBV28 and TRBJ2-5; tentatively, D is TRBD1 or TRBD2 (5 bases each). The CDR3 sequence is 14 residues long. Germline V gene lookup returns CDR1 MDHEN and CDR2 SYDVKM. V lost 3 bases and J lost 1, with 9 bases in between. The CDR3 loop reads CASSFLGTQETQYF. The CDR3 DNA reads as TGTGCCAGCAGTTTTTTGGGGACCCAAGAGACCCAGTACTTC.

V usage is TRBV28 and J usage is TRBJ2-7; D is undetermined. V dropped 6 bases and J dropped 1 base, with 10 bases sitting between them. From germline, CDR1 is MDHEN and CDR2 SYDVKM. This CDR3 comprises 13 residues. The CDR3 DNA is TGTGCCAGCAGGGCCCTCCCTTCCTACGAGCAGTACTTC. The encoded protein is CASRALPSYEQYF.

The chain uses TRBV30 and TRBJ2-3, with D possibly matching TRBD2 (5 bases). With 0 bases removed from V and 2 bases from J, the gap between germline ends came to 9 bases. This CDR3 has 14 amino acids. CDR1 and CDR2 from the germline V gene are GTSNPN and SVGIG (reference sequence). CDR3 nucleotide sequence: TGTGCCTGGAGTGTCGGAGGATCCACAGATACGCAGTATTTT. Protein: CAWSVGGSTDTQYF.

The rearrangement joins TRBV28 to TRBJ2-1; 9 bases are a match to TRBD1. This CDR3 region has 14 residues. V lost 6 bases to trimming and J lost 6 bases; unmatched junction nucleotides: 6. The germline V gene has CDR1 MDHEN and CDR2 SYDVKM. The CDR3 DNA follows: TGTGCCAGCAGGAGAGGACAGGGGAGCAATGAGCAGTTCTTC. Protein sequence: CASRRGQGSNEQFF.

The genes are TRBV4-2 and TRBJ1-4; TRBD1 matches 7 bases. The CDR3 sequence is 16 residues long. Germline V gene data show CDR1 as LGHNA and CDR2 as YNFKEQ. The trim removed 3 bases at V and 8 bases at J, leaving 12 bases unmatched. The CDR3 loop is CASSQPGGGLREKLFF. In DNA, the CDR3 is TGTGCCAGCAGCCAGCCAGGGGGGGGGCTTCGGGAAAAACTGTTTTTT.

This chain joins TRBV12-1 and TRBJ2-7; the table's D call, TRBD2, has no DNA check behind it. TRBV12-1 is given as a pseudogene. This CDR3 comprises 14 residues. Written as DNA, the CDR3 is TGTGCCAGCAGCTGGGGCGGGAGGGCCTACGAGCAGTACTTC. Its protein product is CASSWGGRAYEQYF.

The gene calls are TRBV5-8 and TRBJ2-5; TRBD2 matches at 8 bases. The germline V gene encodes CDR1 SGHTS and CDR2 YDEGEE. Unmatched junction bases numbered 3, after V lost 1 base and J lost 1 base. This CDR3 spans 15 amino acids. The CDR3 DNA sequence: TGTGCCAGCAGCTTGAAGCGGGGGATCCAAGAGACCCAGTACTTC. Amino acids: CASSLKRGIQETQYF.

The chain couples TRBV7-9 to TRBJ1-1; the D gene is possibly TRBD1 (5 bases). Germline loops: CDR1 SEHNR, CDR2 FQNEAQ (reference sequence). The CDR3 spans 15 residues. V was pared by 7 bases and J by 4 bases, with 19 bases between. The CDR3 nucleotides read TGTGCCAGCATCCCCGCCAGCGAGGGGACCACTGAAGCTTTCTTT. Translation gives CASIPASEGTTEAFF.

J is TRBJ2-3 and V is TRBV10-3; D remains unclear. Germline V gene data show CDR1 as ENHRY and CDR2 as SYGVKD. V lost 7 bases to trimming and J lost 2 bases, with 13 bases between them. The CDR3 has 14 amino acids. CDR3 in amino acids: CAIKPSLFTDTQYF. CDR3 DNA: TGTGCCATCAAACCTTCTCTATTCACAGATACGCAGTATTTT.

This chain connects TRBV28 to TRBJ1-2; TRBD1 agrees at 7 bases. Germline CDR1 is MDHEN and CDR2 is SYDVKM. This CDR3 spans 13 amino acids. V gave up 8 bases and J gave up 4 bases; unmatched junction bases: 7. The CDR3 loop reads CASAPTGAYGYTF. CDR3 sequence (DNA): TGTGCCAGCGCGCCCACAGGGGCCTATGGCTACACCTTC.

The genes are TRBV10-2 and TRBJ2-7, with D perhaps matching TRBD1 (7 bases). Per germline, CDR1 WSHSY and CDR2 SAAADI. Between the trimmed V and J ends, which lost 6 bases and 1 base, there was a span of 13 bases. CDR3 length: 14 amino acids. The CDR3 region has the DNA TGCGCCAGCAGCGGCAGGGGGGCGTCCTACGAGCAGTACTTC. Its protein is CASSGRGASYEQYF.

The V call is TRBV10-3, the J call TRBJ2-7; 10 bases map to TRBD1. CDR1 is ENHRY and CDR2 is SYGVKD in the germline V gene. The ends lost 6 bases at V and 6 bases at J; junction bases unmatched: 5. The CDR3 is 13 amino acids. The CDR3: CAIRSGQGGEQYF. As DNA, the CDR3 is TGTGCCATCAGGTCAGGACAGGGGGGCGAGCAGTACTTC.

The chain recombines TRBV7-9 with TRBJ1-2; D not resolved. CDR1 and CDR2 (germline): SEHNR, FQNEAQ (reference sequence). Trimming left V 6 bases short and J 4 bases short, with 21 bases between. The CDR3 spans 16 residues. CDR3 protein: CASSSPYDGRLYGYTF. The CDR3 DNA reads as TGTGCCAGCAGTTCCCCTTACGACGGCAGACTCTATGGCTACACCTTC.

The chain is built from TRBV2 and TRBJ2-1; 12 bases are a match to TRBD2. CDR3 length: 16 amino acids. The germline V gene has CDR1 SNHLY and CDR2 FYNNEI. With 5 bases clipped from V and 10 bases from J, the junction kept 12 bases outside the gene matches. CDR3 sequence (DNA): TGTGCCAGCAGTTTTCGACTAGCGGGAGACCAAGGGGAGCAGTTCTTC. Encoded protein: CASSFRLAGDQGEQFF.

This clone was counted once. CDR3: CASSSPGEVAKYNEQFF. The CDR3 DNA sequence: TGTGCCAGCAGCTCACCTGGGGAGGTGGCGAAATACAATGAGCAGTTCTTC. V is TRBV5-4 and J is TRBJ2-1; D might be TRBD2 (6 bases). Germline loops: CDR1 SGHNT, CDR2 YYREEE (reference sequence). The V end was cut by 3 bases, the J end by 4 bases, with 20 bases between. The CDR3 runs to 17 residues.

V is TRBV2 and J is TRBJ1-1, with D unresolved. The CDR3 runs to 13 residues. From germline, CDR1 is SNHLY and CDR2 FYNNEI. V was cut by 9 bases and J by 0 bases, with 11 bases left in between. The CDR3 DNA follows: TGTGCCAGTGGGAAGAGCATGAACACTGAAGCTTTCTTT. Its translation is CASGKSMNTEAFF.

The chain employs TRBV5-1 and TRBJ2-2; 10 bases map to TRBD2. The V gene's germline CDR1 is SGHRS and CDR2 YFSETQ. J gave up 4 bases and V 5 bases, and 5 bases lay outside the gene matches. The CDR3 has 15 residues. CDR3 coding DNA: TGCGCCAGCAGACCTGGACTAGCGGCCACCGGGGAGCTGTTTTTT. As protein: CASRPGLAATGELFF.

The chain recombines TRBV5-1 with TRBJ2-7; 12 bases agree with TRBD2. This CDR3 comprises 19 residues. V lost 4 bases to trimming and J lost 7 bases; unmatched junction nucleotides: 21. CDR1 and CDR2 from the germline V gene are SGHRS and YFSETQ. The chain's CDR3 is CASSLVSGTSGLSVWEQYF. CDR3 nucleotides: TGCGCCAGCAGCCTGGTGTCCGGGACTAGCGGGCTGTCGGTTTGGGAGCAGTACTTC.